The clone carrying this T cell receptor (beta chain) was counted at least ten times. Its antigen remains unknown. These data originate in a study of regulatory T cells in long-lasting Graves disease. The CDR3 has 15 amino acids. Trimming took 1 base from V and 0 from J, leaving 4 bases between them. CDR1 SGHTA and CDR2 FQGNSA come from the germline V gene. Findings and limits, study-wide: Less diverse TCR repertoires were seen in persistent Graves' patients than in newly diagnosed ones. Patients with persistent disease shared 2,900 or so public clonotypes, outpacing the approximately 920 shared by new patients.

Researchers made TCR beta libraries by using iRepertoire HTBI primers and running Arm-PCR on CDR3 regions. Via MiXCR, TCRdb re-called the multiplex PCR reads, giving one row per CDR3 protein. The table shows hundreds of thousands of distinct CDR3 sequences, with around 15% occurring only once. Time point in this sample: newly diagnosed GD, antithyroid drugs for less than 3 months. PBMC RNA served as the TCR library source. These data were likewise used in another study, on T cells in Graves' hyperthyroidism and ophthalmopathy. As that report states: A patient was excluded if there was uncontrolled infection, other autoimmune disease, pregnancy or lactation.

Here the sequenced sample was peripheral blood mononuclear cells (PBMCs), taken at new diagnosis, from a patient treated with antithyroid drugs. V is TRBV7-2 and J is TRBJ2-6; no clear D. The TCR originated in a man between 35 and 55 years old with Graves disease. CDR3: CASSLDSSGANVLTF. The CDR3 nucleotides are TGTGCCAGCAGCTTAGACAGCTCTGGGGCCAACGTCCTGACTTTC. The full variable domain, its missing parts supplied by reference TRBV7-2 and TRBJ2-6, is GAGVSQSPSNKVTEKGKDVELRCDPISGHTALYWYRQSLGQGLEFLIYFQGNSAPDKSGLPSDRFSAERTGGSVSTLTIQRTQQEDSAVYLCASSLDSSGANVLTFGAGSRLTVL.